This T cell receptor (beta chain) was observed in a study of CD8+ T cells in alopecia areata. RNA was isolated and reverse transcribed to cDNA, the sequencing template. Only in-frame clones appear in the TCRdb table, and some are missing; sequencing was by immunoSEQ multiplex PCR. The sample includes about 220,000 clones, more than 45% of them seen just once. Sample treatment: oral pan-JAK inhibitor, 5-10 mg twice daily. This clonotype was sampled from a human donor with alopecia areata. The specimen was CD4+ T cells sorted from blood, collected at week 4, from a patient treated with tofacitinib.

The CDR3 nucleotides are TGCAGCGTTGGGGGGCCGGGACCCCTCTACGAGCAGTACTTC. Protein product: CSVGGPGPLYEQYF. The V call is TRBV29-1, the J call TRBJ2-7; possible D gene TRBD1, 6 bases. CDR3 length: 14 amino acids. Trimming cost V 4 bases and J 3 bases, with 16 bases left between them. Germline V lookup: CDR1 SQVTM, CDR2 ANQGSEA.